The clone carrying this T cell receptor (beta chain) has at least ten counts. For Graves' hyperthyroidism to be stable, ophthalmopathy could not progress within 18 months. Diagnosis rested on symptoms, serum thyroxine and TRAb, thyroid ultrasound, and orbital computed tomography. Germline values: CDR1 MGHRA, CDR2 YSYEKL. CDR3 size: 13 residues. V lost 0 bases to trimming and J lost 11 bases, with 13 bases between them. The TCR beta CDR3 regions underwent amplification using RNA transcripts as the source. With the HTBI primer set, the TCR CDR3 went through a first round of RT-PCR. Each CDR3 protein is one row after TCRdb ran MiXCR on the multiplex PCR reads. The sample has over 700,000 distinct CDR3 sequences, 30% to 40% seen once. This sample was taken from a study of T cells in Graves' hyperthyroidism and ophthalmopathy.

The sequence came from a woman in her thirties or forties with Graves' hyperthyroidism. Specimen: blood. The genes are TRBV4-1 and TRBJ1-1, with D perhaps matching TRBD1 (6 bases). CDR3 coding DNA: TGCGCCAGCAGCCAAGAGGTGGTGACAGGCGCTTTCTTT. As protein: CASSQEVVTGAFF.